Shown below are 13 T cell receptor beta chains from a single sample sequenced in a study of blood T cell repertoires in COVID-19. Only in-frame clones appear in the TCRdb table, and some are missing; sequencing was by immunoSEQ multiplex PCR. The sample contains tens of thousands of clones, roughly nine tenths of which appear only once. Sequenced: peripheral blood. These receptors all come from a man in his fifties with active or convalescent COVID-19.

The CDR3 here is CASSPHGTLSGNTIYF. In DNA form, the CDR3 reads TGTGCCAGCAGCCCCCACGGGACTCTCTCTGGAAACACCATATATTTT. The rearrangement links TRBV7-2 to TRBJ1-3, with a weak D call TRBD1 (5 bases). The germline gives CDR1 SGHTA, CDR2 FQGNSA. V shed 5 bases and J shed 0 bases, with 14 bases lying between them. The CDR3 covers 16 residues. The whole variable domain, remainder taken from reference TRBV7-2 and TRBJ1-3, is GAGVSQSPSNKVTEKGKDVELRCDPISGHTALYWYRQSLGQGLEFLIYFQGNSAPDKSGLPSDRFSAERTGGSVSTLTIQRTQQEDSAVYLCASSPHGTLSGNTIYFGEGSWLTVV.

V gene TRBV2 combines with J gene TRBJ1-1, with 7 bases identical to TRBD1. This CDR3 spans 13 amino acids. The J segment lost 3 bases and the V segment lost 11 bases, leaving 9 bases of the junction unmatched. The germline V gene encodes CDR1 SNHLY and CDR2 FYNNEI. CDR3 bases: TGTGCCGGTTTACAGGGGTGGGACACTGAAGCTTTCTTT. Residues: CAGLQGWDTEAFF.

The chain employs TRBV19 and TRBJ2-5; 14 bases map to TRBD2. The CDR3 consists of 16 residues. Germline lookup yields CDR1 LNHDA and CDR2 SQIVND (reference sequence). V trimming: 5 bases; J trimming: 5 bases; junction bases outside the gene matches: 7. In nucleotides, the CDR3 is TGTGCCAGTAGTGAGACTAGCGGGAGGGCTTTGGAGACCCAGTACTTC. Translated: CASSETSGRALETQYF.

This clone was seen only once. CDR3 protein: CASSQEHPPGQGNSVDTGELFF. DNA of the CDR3: TGTGCCAGCAGCCAAGAACACCCCCCGGGACAGGGCAATTCAGTGGACACCGGGGAGCTGTTTTTT. The chain uses TRBV14 and TRBJ2-2; 9 positions match TRBD1. CDR1 and CDR2 from the germline V gene are SGHDN and FVKESK. V dropped 0 bases and J dropped 3; count of bases not matched to a gene: 20. The CDR3 consists of 22 residues.

The CDR3 DNA reads TGTGCCAGCAGTTTTGTGAGATCTGAAGCTTTCTTT. Amino acid sequence: CASSFVRSEAFF. The rearrangement joins TRBV28 to TRBJ1-1; D ambiguous. Looked up from germline, CDR1 is MDHEN and CDR2 is SYDVKM. There are 12 residues in the CDR3. Trimming cost V 3 bases and J 6 bases, with 8 bases left between them. The variable domain in full, with the rest retrieved from reference TRBV28 and TRBJ1-1, is DVKVTQSSRYLVKRTGEKVFLECVQDMDHENMFWYRQDPGLGLRLIYFSYDVKMKEKGDIPEGYSVSREKKERFSLILESASTNQTSMYLCASSFVRSEAFFGQGTRLTVV.

V and J are TRBV3-1 (or the pseudogene TRBV3-2) and TRBJ2-1, with D perhaps TRBD2 (5 bases). Germline CDR1 reads LGHDT; CDR2 reads YNNKEL (reference sequence). The CDR3 extends over 15 amino acids. Trimming took off 5 bases at V and 0 bases at J, with 11 bases between the two ends. In DNA form, the CDR3 reads TGTGCCAGCAGCTGCCTAGGGAGCTCCTACAATGAGCAGTTCTTC. Amino acid sequence: CASSCLGSSYNEQFF.

This rearrangement joins TRBV4-3 to TRBJ2-2; 9 positions agree with TRBD2. The CDR3 runs 18 residues. Germline-derived CDR1 and CDR2 are LGHNA and YSLEER. J was trimmed by 1 base and V by 3 bases; bases with no gene match: 9. In DNA, the CDR3 is TGCGCCAGCAGCCAGGAACGACTAGCGGCGATGAACACCGGGGAGCTGTTTTTT. This sequence encodes CASSQERLAAMNTGELFF.

This chain links TRBV5-1 with TRBJ1-4, with a tentative D call TRBD1 (5 bases). Trimming removed 4 bases from V and 8 bases from J, with 15 bases in between. CDR3 length: 14 residues. Germline CDR1 SGHRS, CDR2 YFSETQ. The CDR3 here is CASSPRNTGEKLFF. The DNA for the CDR3 is TGCGCCAGCAGCCCGAGGAACACAGGCGAAAAACTGTTTTTT.

The rearrangement uses TRBV4-3 and TRBJ2-7; 7 bases map to TRBD2. The CDR3 length is 15 residues. From germline, CDR1 is LGHNA and CDR2 YSLEER. J was trimmed by 0 bases and V by 0 bases; bases with no gene match: 2. The CDR3: CASSQDSGGSYEQYF. The CDR3 DNA reads TGCGCCAGCAGCCAAGATTCGGGAGGCTCCTACGAGCAGTACTTC.

This chain joins TRBV20-1 and TRBJ2-5, with 9 bases lining up with TRBD2. CDR1 DFQATT and CDR2 SNEGSKA come from the germline V gene (reference sequence). The CDR3 loop spans 16 amino acids. The junction had 10 bases not matched to a gene; V was cut back by 3 bases and J by 2 bases. The CDR3 sequence is CSASPLRLAGQETQYF. In DNA form, the CDR3 reads TGCAGTGCTAGTCCCCTACGCCTAGCGGGGCAAGAGACCCAGTACTTC.

This clone has a handful of counts. V gene TRBV7-9 combines with J gene TRBJ2-1; 12 nucleotides match TRBD1. The J segment lost 9 bases and the V segment lost 5 bases, leaving 8 bases of the junction unmatched. CDR3 length: 15 amino acids. Germline V lookup: CDR1 SEHNR, CDR2 FQNEAQ (reference sequence). DNA of the CDR3: TGTGCCAGCAGCCGAGGGGACAGGGGGCGGGCTGAGCAGTTCTTC. Protein sequence: CASSRGDRGRAEQFF.

The table lists this clone with a few counts. V and J are TRBV6-6 and TRBJ1-2, with 7 bases matching TRBD1. Germline V lookup: CDR1 MNHNY, CDR2 SVGAGI (reference sequence). The CDR3 sequence is 15 residues long. J lost 0 bases, V lost 2 bases, and 3 bases had no gene match. The CDR3 here is CASSYPGQANYGYTF. As DNA, the CDR3 is TGTGCCAGCAGTTACCCAGGACAGGCTAACTATGGCTACACCTTC.

The chain uses TRBV18 and TRBJ2-7; 13 bases map to TRBD2. The junction had 7 bases not matched to a gene; V was cut back by 3 bases and J by 5 bases. Germline assignment: CDR1 KGHSH and CDR2 LQKENI. The CDR3 covers 16 residues. This CDR3 reads CASSPPGLAGVNEQYF. CDR3 DNA: TGTGCCAGCTCACCCCCCGGACTAGCGGGAGTAAACGAGCAGTACTTC.